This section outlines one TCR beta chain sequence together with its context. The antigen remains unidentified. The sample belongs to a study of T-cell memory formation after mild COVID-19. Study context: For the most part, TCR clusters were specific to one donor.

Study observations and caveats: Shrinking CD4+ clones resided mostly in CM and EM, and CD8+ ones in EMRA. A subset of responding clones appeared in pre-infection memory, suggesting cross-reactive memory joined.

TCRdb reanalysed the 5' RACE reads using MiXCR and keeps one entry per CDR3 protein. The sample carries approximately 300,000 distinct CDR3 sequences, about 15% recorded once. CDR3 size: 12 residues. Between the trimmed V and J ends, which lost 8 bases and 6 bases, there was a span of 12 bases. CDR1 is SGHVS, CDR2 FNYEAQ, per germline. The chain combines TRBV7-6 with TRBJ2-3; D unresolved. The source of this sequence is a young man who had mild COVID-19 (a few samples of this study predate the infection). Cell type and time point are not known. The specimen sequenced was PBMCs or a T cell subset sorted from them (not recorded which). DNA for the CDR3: TGTGCCAGCGGCAAAGGTTCCGATACGCAGTATTTT. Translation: CASGKGSDTQYF.